A selection of T cell receptor beta chains follows, all from one sample in a study of blood T cell repertoires in COVID-19. TCRdb's copy holds only in-frame clones and misses some; the assay was immunoSEQ multiplex PCR. The data contain about 370,000 clones, roughly 86% of them singletons. The material sequenced was PBMCs or T cells enriched from blood (not recorded which). These receptors were collected from a woman in her thirties who had recovered from COVID-19. Both conserved end residues are part of each CDR3. A D gene is named only where the DNA matches it firmly. Size tells how often a clone was seen (once, few, many) or the class of an expanded clone, and some rows leave it out.

TRBV11-2	NA	NA	TRBJ1-2	CASSPGGVYGYTF	TGTGCCAGCAGCCCGGGGGGGGTCTATGGCTACACCTTC
TRBV14	TRBD2	NA	TRBJ2-7	CASSQLGLAAYEQYF	TGTGCCAGCAGCCAGTTGGGACTAGCCGCCTACGAGCAGTACTTC
TRBV7-9	NA	NA	TRBJ1-2	CASSLDRWGSLGYTF	TGTGCCAGCAGCTTAGATCGGTGGGGCTCCCTTGGCTACACCTTC
TRBV6-5	NA	NA	TRBJ1-6	CASSYGLNSPLHF	TGTGCCAGCAGTTACGGCCTGAATTCACCCCTCCACTTT
TRBV11-2	NA	NA	TRBJ2-7	CASSLAGNLNEQYF	TGTGCCAGCAGCTTAGCAGGGAATCTAAACGAGCAGTACTTC
TRBV5-1	NA	NA	TRBJ1-1	CASNEIPIIRNTEAFF	TGCGCCAGCAATGAGATACCGATAATAAGGAACACTGAAGCTTTCTTT
TRBV28	TRBD1	NA	TRBJ1-2	CASSPGQGSYGYTF	TGTGCCAGCAGTCCGGGACAGGGGTCCTATGGCTACACCTTC
TRBV4-1	NA	NA	TRBJ2-5	CASSQDFMPVQETQYF	TGCGCCAGCAGCCAAGATTTCATGCCGGTCCAAGAGACCCAGTACTTC
TRBV5-1	TRBD2	NA	TRBJ2-5	CASSKVGREEETQYF	TGCGCCAGCAGCAAGGTAGGGAGGGAAGAAGAGACCCAGTACTTC
TRBV7-9	NA	NA	TRBJ2-7	CASSLQGPEYYEQYF	TGTGCCAGCAGCTTACAGGGGCCTGAATACTACGAGCAGTACTTC
TRBV3-1/TRBV3-2	NA	NA	TRBJ2-2	CASSQAGQNTGELFF	TGTGCCAGCAGCCAAGCGGGACAGAACACCGGGGAGCTGTTTTTT
TRBV7-6	NA	NA	TRBJ2-2	CASSLWQENTGELFF	TGTGCCAGCAGCTTATGGCAGGAGAACACCGGGGAGCTGTTTTTT
TRBV4-2	NA	once	TRBJ2-5	CASSQSHSQETQYF	TGTGCCAGCAGCCAATCCCACAGCCAAGAGACCCAGTACTTC
TRBV18	TRBD1	NA	TRBJ1-1	CASSPRSTGASNTEAFF	TGTGCCAGCTCACCACGCTCGACAGGGGCTTCGAACACTGAAGCTTTCTTT
TRBV5-4	NA	few	TRBJ1-2	CASRDAGWDYGYTF	TGTGCCAGCAGGGATGCAGGGTGGGACTATGGCTACACCTTC
TRBV19	NA	once	TRBJ1-2	CASSTPRVRENPNYGYTF	TGTGCCAGTAGTACTCCACGCGTCCGAGAAAACCCTAACTATGGCTACACCTTC
TRBV12-5	NA	few	TRBJ1-2	CASGSIGKGYGYTF	TGTGCTAGTGGTTCTATCGGGAAGGGCTATGGCTACACCTTC
TRBV18	NA	NA	TRBJ2-7	CASSATEYEQYF	TGTGCCAGCTCTGCGACGGAGTACGAGCAGTACTTC
TRBV13	TRBD2	NA	TRBJ2-2	CASSDRLAGGGTGELFF	TGTGCCAGCAGCGACCGCCTGGCGGGGGGAGGCACCGGGGAGCTGTTTTTT
TRBV30	TRBD1	NA	TRBJ1-2	CARETGTGFDGYTF	TGTGCCCGGGAAACCGGGACAGGGTTTGATGGCTACACCTTC
TRBV6-4	TRBD1	NA	TRBJ2-2	CASGQGWGANTGELFF	TGTGCCAGCGGACAGGGGTGGGGAGCGAACACCGGGGAGCTGTTTTTT
TRBV7-2	NA	few	TRBJ2-1	CASSWGQGTYNEQFF	TGTGCCAGCAGCTGGGGGCAGGGTACCTACAATGAGCAGTTCTTC
TRBV11-2	NA	NA	TRBJ2-7	CASSFSDRGYEQYF	TGTGCCAGCAGCTTCAGCGATCGGGGTTACGAGCAGTACTTC
TRBV5-1	TRBD2	NA	TRBJ2-6	CASSLPSGSFSGANVLTF	TGCGCCAGCAGCTTGCCTAGCGGGTCCTTCTCTGGGGCCAACGTCCTGACTTTC
TRBV25-1	TRBD2	NA	TRBJ2-1	CASSGGREGSYNEQFF	TGTGCCAGCAGTGGGGGGCGGGAGGGATCCTACAATGAGCAGTTCTTC
TRBV7-3	NA	few	TRBJ2-7	CASSLTGVRTYEQYF	TGTGCCAGCAGCCTCACGGGGGTAAGGACCTACGAGCAGTACTTC
TRBV14	NA	NA	TRBJ2-1	CASSQYYNEQFF	TGTGCCAGCAGCCAGTACTACAATGAGCAGTTCTTC
TRBV5-1	NA	NA	TRBJ2-5	CASSLGTTQETQYF	TGCGCCAGCAGCTTAGGGACAACCCAAGAGACCCAGTACTTC
TRBV6-5	TRBD1	NA	TRBJ2-2	CASRGTGAGELFF	TGTGCCAGCAGAGGGACAGGGGCCGGGGAGCTGTTTTTT
TRBV2	NA	NA	TRBJ2-3	CASIQIRVEDTQYF	TGTGCCAGCATTCAAATCAGGGTGGAAGATACGCAGTATTTT
TRBV11-3	TRBD2	NA	TRBJ2-3	CASSRGTSGGIDTQYF	TGTGCCAGCAGCAGAGGGACTAGCGGGGGAATAGATACGCAGTATTTT
TRBV6-5	NA	NA	TRBJ2-3	CASSIPRGDTQYF	TGTGCCAGCTCGATCCCGCGGGGAGATACGCAGTATTTT
TRBV5-8	TRBD1	once	TRBJ2-1	CASTLAVHRGSYNEQFF	TGTGCCAGCACCCTCGCGGTGCACAGGGGCTCCTACAATGAGCAGTTCTTC
TRBV12-5	NA	NA	TRBJ1-5	CASGLSEPQHF	TGTGCTAGTGGTTTATCGGAGCCCCAGCATTTT
TRBV29-1	NA	NA	TRBJ2-3	CSFTQGWADTQYF	TGCAGTTTTACTCAGGGGTGGGCAGATACGCAGTATTTT
TRBV28	NA	NA	TRBJ2-7	CASSLRNEQYF	TGTGCCAGCAGTTTGAGAAACGAGCAGTACTTC
TRBV4-1	NA	NA	TRBJ1-3	CASSQEPLSSGNTIYF	TGCGCCAGCAGCCAAGAACCACTTAGCTCTGGAAACACCATATATTTT
TRBV4-1	NA	NA	TRBJ1-1	CASSRPGHLNTEAFF	TGCGCCAGCAGCCGACCTGGACACTTGAACACTGAAGCTTTCTTT
TRBV28	TRBD2	NA	TRBJ2-3	CASSLGGRADTQYF	TGTGCCAGCAGTTTAGGCGGGAGGGCAGATACGCAGTATTTT
TRBV3-1/TRBV3-2	NA	NA	TRBJ2-1	CASSWESSYNEQFF	TGTGCCAGCAGTTGGGAGAGCTCCTACAATGAGCAGTTCTTC
TRBV7-3	TRBD2	NA	TRBJ2-3	CASSFEWTSGTFGNTQYF	TGTGCCAGCAGCTTCGAATGGACTAGCGGGACCTTCGGTAATACGCAGTATTTT
TRBV6-5	TRBD1	NA	TRBJ1-1	CASKSQGGVYTEAFF	TGTGCCAGCAAATCGCAGGGGGGAGTGTACACTGAAGCTTTCTTT
TRBV19	TRBD1	NA	TRBJ1-2	CASSTGQGRGYTF	TGTGCCAGTAGTACTGGACAGGGACGGGGCTACACCTTC
TRBV3-1/TRBV3-2	TRBD2	NA	TRBJ2-1	CASSQLLAGGPGEQFF	TGTGCCAGCAGCCAACTACTAGCGGGAGGGCCAGGAGAGCAGTTCTTC
TRBV11-2	TRBD2	NA	TRBJ2-2	CASSPRLAGLNTGELFF	TGTGCCAGCAGCCCGAGACTAGCGGGATTGAACACCGGGGAGCTGTTTTTT
TRBV2	TRBD1	few	TRBJ1-5	CASRQDRATGPQHF	TGTGCCAGCAGGCAGGACAGGGCTACAGGACCCCAGCATTTT
TRBV5-1	TRBD1	NA	TRBJ1-5	CASSLGDRNQPQHF	TGCGCCAGCAGCTTGGGGGACAGAAATCAGCCCCAGCATTTT
TRBV10-3	NA	NA	TRBJ2-1	CAISESRQGYNEQFF	TGTGCCATCAGTGAGTCTCGGCAGGGCTACAATGAGCAGTTCTTC
TRBV28	NA	NA	TRBJ1-1	CASSFQGGSLTEAFF	TGTGCCAGCAGTTTTCAGGGTGGATCCCTTACTGAAGCTTTCTTT
TRBV12-3/TRBV12-4	NA	NA	TRBJ1-1	CASTYGEMEAFF	TGTGCCAGCACCTACGGGGAAATGGAAGCTTTCTTT
TRBV7-8	NA	NA	TRBJ1-1	CASSQGQFNTEAFF	TGTGCCAGCAGCCAAGGACAGTTTAACACTGAAGCTTTCTTT
TRBV5-4	TRBD1	few	TRBJ1-2	CASSRTGNYGYTF	TGTGCCAGCAGCCGGACAGGGAACTATGGCTACACCTTC
TRBV5-1	TRBD1	NA	TRBJ1-4	CASRPQGAGNEKLFF	TGCGCCAGCAGACCACAGGGGGCTGGGAATGAAAAACTGTTTTTT
TRBV18	TRBD1	NA	TRBJ1-1	CASSPRQGPLMNTEAFF	TGTGCCAGCTCACCCCGACAGGGCCCGTTGATGAACACTGAAGCTTTCTTT
TRBV11-2	TRBD2	NA	TRBJ2-7	CASSLEGSGGYEQYF	TGTGCCAGCAGCTTAGAGGGTAGCGGGGGTTACGAGCAGTACTTC
TRBV30	NA	NA	TRBJ1-6	CACVQESSYNSPLHF	TGTGCCTGTGTACAGGAAAGCTCCTATAATTCACCCCTCCACTTT
TRBV18	NA	NA	TRBJ1-3	CASSPAGSSGNTIYF	TGTGCCAGCTCACCCGCCGGGAGCTCTGGAAACACCATATATTTT
TRBV4-3	NA	NA	TRBJ2-2	CASSTKRAGELFF	TGCGCCAGCAGCACAAAGCGGGCCGGGGAGCTGTTTTTT
TRBV5-4	NA	NA	TRBJ2-7	CASSPGHIGYEQYF	TGTGCCAGCAGCCCGGGACATATCGGCTACGAGCAGTACTTC